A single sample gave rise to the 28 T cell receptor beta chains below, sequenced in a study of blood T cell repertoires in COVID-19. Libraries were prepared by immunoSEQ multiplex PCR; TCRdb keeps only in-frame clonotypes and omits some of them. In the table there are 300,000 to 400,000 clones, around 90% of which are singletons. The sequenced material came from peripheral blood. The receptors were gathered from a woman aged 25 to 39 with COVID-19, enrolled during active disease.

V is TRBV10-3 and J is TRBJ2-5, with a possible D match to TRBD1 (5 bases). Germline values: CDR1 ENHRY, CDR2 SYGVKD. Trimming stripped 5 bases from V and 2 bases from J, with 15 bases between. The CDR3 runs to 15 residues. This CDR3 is CAISRGRTMQETQYF. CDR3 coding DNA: TGTGCCATCAGTAGGGGTCGTACGATGCAAGAGACCCAGTACTTC.

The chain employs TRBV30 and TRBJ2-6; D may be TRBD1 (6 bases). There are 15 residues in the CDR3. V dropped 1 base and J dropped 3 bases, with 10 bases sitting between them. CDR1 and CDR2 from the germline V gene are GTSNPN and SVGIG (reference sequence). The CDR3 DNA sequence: TGTGCCTGGAGTGAACAGGGCGGTGGGGCCAACGTCCTGACTTTC. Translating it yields CAWSEQGGGANVLTF.

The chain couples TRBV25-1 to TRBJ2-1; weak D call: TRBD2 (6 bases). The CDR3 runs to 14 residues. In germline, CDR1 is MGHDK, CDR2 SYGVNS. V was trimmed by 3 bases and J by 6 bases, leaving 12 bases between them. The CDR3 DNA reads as TGTGCCAGCAGTGACCCCGGGACTGTCAATGAGCAGTTCTTC. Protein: CASSDPGTVNEQFF.

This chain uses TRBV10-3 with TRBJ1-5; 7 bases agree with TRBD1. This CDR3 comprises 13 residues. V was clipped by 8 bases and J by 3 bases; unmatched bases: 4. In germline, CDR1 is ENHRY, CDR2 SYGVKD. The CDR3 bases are TGTGCCATCGCCGGACAGGTCAATCAGCCCCAGCATTTT. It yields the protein CAIAGQVNQPQHF.

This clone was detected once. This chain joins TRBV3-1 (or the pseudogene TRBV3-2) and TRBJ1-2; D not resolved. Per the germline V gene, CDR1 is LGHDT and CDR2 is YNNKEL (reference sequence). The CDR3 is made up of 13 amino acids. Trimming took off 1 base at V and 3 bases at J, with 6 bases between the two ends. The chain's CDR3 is CASSQGEHYGYTF. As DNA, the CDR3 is TGTGCCAGCAGCCAAGGCGAACACTATGGCTACACCTTC.

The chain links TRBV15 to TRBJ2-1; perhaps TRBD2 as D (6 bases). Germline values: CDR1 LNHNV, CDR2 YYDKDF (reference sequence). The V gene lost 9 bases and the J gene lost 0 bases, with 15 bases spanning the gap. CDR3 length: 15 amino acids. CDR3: CATDAGRSSYNEQFF. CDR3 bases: TGTGCCACGGATGCGGGGAGGAGCTCCTACAATGAGCAGTTCTTC. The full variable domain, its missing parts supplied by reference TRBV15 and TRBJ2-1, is DAMVIQNPRYQVTQFGKPVTLSCSQTLNHNVMYWYQQKSSQAPKLLFHYYDKDFNNEADTPDNFQSRRPNTSFCFLDIRSPGLGDTAMYLCATDAGRSSYNEQFFGPGTRLTVL.

The CDR3 sequence: CASSLVETSGRRQFF. CDR3 in DNA: TGTGCCAGCAGCTTAGTGGAGACTAGCGGGAGACGGCAGTTCTTC. The chain combines TRBV11-2 with TRBJ2-1; 12 nucleotides line up with TRBD2. The CDR3 is made up of 15 amino acids. Germline loops: CDR1 SGHAT, CDR2 FQNNGV. The ends lost 1 base at V and 12 bases at J; junction bases unmatched: 7.

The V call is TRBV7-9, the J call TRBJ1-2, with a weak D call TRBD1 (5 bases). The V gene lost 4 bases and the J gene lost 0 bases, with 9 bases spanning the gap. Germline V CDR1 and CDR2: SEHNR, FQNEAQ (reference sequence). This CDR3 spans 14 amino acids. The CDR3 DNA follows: TGTGCCAGCAGCTCGGGGGTCCCTAACTATGGCTACACCTTC. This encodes CASSSGVPNYGYTF.

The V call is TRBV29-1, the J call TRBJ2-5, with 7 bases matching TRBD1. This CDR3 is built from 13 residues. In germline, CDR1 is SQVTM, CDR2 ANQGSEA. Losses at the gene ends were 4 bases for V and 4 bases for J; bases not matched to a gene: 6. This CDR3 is CSVVQGIGETQYF. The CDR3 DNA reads TGCAGCGTTGTACAGGGGATCGGAGAGACCCAGTACTTC.

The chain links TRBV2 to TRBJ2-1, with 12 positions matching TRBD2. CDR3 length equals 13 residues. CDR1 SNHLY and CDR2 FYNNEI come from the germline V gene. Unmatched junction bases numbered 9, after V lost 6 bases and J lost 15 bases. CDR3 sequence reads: CASRATSGSPGFF. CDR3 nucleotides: TGTGCCAGCAGGGCGACTAGCGGGAGCCCTGGGTTCTTC.

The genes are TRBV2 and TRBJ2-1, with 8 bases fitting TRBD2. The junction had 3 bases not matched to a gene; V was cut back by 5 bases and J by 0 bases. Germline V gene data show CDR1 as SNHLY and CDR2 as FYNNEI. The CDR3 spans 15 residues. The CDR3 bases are TGTGCCAGCAGTAATAGCGGGATCTCCTACAATGAGCAGTTCTTC. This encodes CASSNSGISYNEQFF. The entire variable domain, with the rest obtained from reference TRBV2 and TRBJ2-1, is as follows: EPEVTQTPSHQVTQMGQEVILRCVPISNHLYFYWYRQILGQKVEFLVSFYNNEISEKSEIFDDQFSVERPDGSNFTLKIRSTKLEDSAMYFCASSNSGISYNEQFFGPGTRLTVL.

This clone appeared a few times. The chain's CDR3 is CASGPTGAEKLFF. The CDR3 nucleotides read TGTGCCAGTGGGCCTACAGGGGCTGAAAAACTGTTTTTT. The chain links TRBV19 to TRBJ1-4, with 7 nucleotides matching TRBD1. Germline V gene sequence: CDR1 LNHDA, CDR2 SQIVND (reference sequence). The CDR3 spans 13 residues. J lost 7 bases, V lost 8 bases, and 7 bases had no gene match.

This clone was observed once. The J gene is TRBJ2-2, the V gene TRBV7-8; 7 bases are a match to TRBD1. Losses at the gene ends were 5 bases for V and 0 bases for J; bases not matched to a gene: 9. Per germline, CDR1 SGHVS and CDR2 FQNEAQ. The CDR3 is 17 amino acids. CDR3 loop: CASSPFRGGSNTGELFF. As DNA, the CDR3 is TGTGCCAGCAGCCCATTCAGAGGGGGCTCGAACACCGGGGAGCTGTTTTTT. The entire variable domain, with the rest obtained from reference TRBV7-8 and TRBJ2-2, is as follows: GAGVSQSPRYKVAKRGQDVALRCDPISGHVSLFWYQQALGQGPEFLTYFQNEAQLDKSGLPSDRFFAERPEGSVSTLKIQRTQQEDSAVYLCASSPFRGGSNTGELFFGEGSRLTVL.

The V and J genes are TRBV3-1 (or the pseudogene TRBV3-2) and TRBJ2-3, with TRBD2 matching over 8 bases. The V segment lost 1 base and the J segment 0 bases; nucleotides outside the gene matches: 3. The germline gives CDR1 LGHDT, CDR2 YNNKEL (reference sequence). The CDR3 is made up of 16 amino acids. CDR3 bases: TGTGCCAGCAGCCAAGTTAGCGGGGCGAGCACAGATACGCAGTATTTT. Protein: CASSQVSGASTDTQYF.

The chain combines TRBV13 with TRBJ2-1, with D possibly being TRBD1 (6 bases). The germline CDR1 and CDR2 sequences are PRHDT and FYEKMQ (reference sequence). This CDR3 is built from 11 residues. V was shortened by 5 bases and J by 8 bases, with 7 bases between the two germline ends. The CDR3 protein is CASSPGDEQFF. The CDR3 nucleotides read TGTGCCAGCAGCCCAGGGGATGAGCAGTTCTTC. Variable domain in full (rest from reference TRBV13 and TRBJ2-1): AAGVIQSPRHLIKEKRETATLKCYPIPRHDTVYWYQQGPGQDPQFLISFYEKMQSDKGSIPDRFSAQQFSDYHSELNMSSLELGDSALYFCASSPGDEQFFGPGTRLTVL.

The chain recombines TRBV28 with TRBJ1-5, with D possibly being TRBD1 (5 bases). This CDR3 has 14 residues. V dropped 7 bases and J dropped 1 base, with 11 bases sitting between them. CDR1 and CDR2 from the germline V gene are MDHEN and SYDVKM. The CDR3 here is CASNGRASNQPQHF. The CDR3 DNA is TGTGCCAGCAACGGCAGGGCGAGCAATCAGCCCCAGCATTTT. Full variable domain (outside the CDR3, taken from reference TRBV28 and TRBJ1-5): DVKVTQSSRYLVKRTGEKVFLECVQDMDHENMFWYRQDPGLGLRLIYFSYDVKMKEKGDIPEGYSVSREKKERFSLILESASTNQTSMYLCASNGRASNQPQHFGDGTRLSIL.

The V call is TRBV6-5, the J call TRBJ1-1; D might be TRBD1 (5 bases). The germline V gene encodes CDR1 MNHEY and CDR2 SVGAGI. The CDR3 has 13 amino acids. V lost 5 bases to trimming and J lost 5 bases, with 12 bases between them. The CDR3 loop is CASSKEGSTEAFF. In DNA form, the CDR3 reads TGTGCCAGCAGTAAGGAGGGGTCAACTGAAGCTTTCTTT.

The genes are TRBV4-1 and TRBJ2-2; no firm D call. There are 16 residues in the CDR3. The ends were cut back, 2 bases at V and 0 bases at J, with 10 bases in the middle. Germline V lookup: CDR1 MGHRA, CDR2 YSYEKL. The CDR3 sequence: CASSQLEESNTGELFF. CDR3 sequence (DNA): TGCGCCAGCAGCCAACTAGAAGAATCGAACACCGGGGAGCTGTTTTTT.

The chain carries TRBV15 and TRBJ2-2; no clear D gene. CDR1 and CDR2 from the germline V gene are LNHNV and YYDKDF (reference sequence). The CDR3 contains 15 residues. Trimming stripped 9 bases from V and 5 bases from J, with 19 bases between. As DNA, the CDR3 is TGTGCCACACGTTCTCCCCCTAGGTCGACCGGGGAGCTGTTTTTT. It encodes CATRSPPRSTGELFF.

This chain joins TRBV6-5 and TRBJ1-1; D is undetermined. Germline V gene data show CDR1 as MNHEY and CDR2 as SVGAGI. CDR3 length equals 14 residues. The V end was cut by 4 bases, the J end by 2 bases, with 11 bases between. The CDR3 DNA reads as TGTGCCAGCAGTTCTTTCACACCAAACACTGAAGCTTTCTTT. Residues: CASSSFTPNTEAFF.

The CDR3 sequence is CASSVAATRETQYF. The CDR3 DNA reads TGTGCCAGCAGCGTGGCAGCCACTAGGGAGACCCAGTACTTC. This rearrangement joins TRBV5-5 to TRBJ2-5; D is perhaps TRBD2 (5 bases). V was shortened by 4 bases and J by 5 bases, with 15 bases between the two germline ends. In germline, CDR1 is SGHKS, CDR2 YYEKEE (reference sequence). The CDR3 contains 14 residues.

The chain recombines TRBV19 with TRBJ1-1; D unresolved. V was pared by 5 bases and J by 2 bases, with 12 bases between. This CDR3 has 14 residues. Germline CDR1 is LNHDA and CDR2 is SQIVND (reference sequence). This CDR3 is CASSPDTFNTEAFF. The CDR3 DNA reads TGTGCCAGTAGTCCCGACACCTTTAACACTGAAGCTTTCTTT.

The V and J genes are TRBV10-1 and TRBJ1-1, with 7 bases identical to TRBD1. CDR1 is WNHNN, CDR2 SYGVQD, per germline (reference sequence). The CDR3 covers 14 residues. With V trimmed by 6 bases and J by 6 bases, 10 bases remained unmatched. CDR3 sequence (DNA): TGCGCCAGCAGCTCCCCAGGGGGACGATCTGAAGCTTTCTTT. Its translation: CASSSPGGRSEAFF.

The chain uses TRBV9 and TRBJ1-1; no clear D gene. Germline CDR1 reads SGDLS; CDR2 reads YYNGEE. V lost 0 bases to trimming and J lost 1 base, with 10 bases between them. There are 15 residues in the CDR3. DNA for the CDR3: TGTGCCAGCAGCGTAGATGGCCGCCCGAACACTGAAGCTTTCTTT. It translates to CASSVDGRPNTEAFF.

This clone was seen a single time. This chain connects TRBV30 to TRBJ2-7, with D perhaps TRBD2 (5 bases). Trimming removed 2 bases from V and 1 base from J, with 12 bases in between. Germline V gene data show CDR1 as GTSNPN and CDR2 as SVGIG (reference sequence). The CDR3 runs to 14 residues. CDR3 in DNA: TGTGCCTGGAGTCTTTCACGGGAATCCTACGAGCAGTACTTC. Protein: CAWSLSRESYEQYF.

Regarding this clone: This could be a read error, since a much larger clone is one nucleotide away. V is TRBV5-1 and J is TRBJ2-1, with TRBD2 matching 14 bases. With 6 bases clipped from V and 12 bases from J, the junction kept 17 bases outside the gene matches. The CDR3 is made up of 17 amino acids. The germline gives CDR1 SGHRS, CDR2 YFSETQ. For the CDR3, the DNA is TGCGCCAGCACCCGTACCGGGACTAGCGGGAGTGTGGGTGGGCAGTTCTTC. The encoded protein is CASTRTGTSGSVGGQFF.

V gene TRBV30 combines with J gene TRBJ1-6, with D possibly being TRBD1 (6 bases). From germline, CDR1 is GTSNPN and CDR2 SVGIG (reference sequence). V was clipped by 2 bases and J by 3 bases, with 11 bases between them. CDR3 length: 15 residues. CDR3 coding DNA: TGTGCCTGGAGTTTTACAGGGATCTATAATTCACCCCTCCACTTT. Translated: CAWSFTGIYNSPLHF.

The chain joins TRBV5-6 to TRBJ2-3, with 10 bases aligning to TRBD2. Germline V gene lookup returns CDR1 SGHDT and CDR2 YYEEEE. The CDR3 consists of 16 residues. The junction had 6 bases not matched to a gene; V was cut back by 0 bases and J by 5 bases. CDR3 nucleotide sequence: TGTGCCAGCAGCTTGGCCGCTAGCGGGAGAATAGATACGCAGTATTTT. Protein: CASSLAASGRIDTQYF.